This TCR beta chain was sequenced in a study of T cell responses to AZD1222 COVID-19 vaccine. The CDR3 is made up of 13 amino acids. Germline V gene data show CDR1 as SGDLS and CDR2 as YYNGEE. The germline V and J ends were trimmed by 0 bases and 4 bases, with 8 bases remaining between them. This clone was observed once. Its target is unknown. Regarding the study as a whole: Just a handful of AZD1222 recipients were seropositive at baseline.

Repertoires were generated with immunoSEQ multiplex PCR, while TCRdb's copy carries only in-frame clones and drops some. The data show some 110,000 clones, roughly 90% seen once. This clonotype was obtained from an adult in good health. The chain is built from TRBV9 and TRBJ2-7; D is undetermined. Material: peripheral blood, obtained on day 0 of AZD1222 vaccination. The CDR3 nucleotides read TGTGCCAGCAGCGTAGGCCAGGATTACGAGCAGTACTTC. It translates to CASSVGQDYEQYF.